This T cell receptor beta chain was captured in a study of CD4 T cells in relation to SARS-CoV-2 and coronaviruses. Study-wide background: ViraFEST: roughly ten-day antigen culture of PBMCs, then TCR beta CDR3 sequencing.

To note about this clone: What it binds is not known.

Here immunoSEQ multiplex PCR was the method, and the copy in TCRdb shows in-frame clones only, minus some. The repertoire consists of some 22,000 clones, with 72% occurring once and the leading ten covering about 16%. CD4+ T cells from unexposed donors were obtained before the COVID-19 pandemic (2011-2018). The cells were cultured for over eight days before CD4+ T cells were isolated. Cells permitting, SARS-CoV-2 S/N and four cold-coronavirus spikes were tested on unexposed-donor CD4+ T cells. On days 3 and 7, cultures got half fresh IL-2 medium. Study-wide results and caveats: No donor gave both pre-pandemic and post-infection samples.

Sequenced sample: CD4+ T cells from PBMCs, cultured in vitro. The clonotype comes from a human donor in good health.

The CDR3 DNA follows: TGTGCCAGCAGCACCGGGACCTTAAACACCGGGGAGCTGTTTTTT. It codes for CASSTGTLNTGELFF. V and J are TRBV9 and TRBJ2-2, with D perhaps TRBD1 or TRBD2 (5 bases each). Germline CDR1 is SGDLS and CDR2 is YYNGEE. The V end lost 4 bases, the J end lost 2 bases, and 12 bases lay between the germline ends. The CDR3 consists of 15 residues.